These T cell receptor beta chains were read from a single sample in a study of cytomegalovirus exposure and HLA in healthy donors. Assay used: immunoSEQ multiplex PCR; TCRdb lists only in-frame clones, some missing. The table includes approximately 180,000 clones, roughly 77% detected once. Sequenced: PBMCs. The receptors were sampled from a woman between 45 and 60 years old in good health and CMV-seronegative. CDR3s include the opening cysteine and the closing phenylalanine or tryptophan. Each record gives: clone size, J gene, D gene, V gene, CDR3 protein, CDR3 DNA. A D gene is named only where the DNA matches it firmly. Clone size is stated in some rows and not others, as once, few, many or a class when expanded.

.,TRBJ1-1,.,TRBV7-9,CASSPSLTEAFF,TGTGCCAGCAGCCCATCATTGACTGAGGCTTTCTTT
.,TRBJ1-4,.,TRBV7-6,CASSDNRVASEKLFF,TGTGCCAGCAGCGATAACAGGGTAGCGTCCGAAAAACTGTTTTTT
.,TRBJ1-1,TRBD1,TRBV2,CASSEERQGFEAFF,TGTGCCAGCAGTGAAGAGCGACAGGGGTTTGAAGCTTTCTTT
few,TRBJ2-1,TRBD2,TRBV2,CASKGLAGGSYNEQFF,TGTGCCAGCAAGGGACTAGCGGGAGGGTCCTACAATGAGCAGTTCTTC
.,TRBJ1-5,.,TRBV7-2,CASSFGGANQPQHF,TGTGCCAGCAGCTTCGGGGGGGCTAATCAGCCCCAGCATTTT
.,TRBJ1-2,.,TRBV6-5,CASSYSAANYGYTF,TGTGCCAGCAGTTACTCGGCCGCTAACTATGGCTACACCTTC
.,TRBJ1-1,.,TRBV19,CASSRRGSFSLNTEAFF,TGTGCCAGTAGTCGAAGGGGGTCCTTTAGTTTGAACACTGAAGCTTTCTTT
.,TRBJ1-5,.,TRBV7-2,CASSSGQNQPQHF,TGTGCCAGCAGCTCTGGACAGAATCAGCCCCAGCATTTT
.,TRBJ1-1,TRBD1,TRBV7-2,CASSLYGPGQGISAFF,TGTGCCAGCAGCTTATATGGCCCGGGACAGGGGATTTCAGCTTTCTTT
.,TRBJ2-5,TRBD1,TRBV5-1,CASSLGTGQETQYF,TGCGCCAGCAGCCTCGGGACAGGGCAAGAGACCCAGTACTTC
.,TRBJ1-5,TRBD1,TRBV4-1,CASSRPDRVLQPQHF,TGCGCCAGCAGCCGCCCGGACAGGGTGCTACAGCCCCAGCATTTT
.,TRBJ2-5,TRBD2,TRBV5-1,CASSLAGTSGPETQYF,TGCGCCAGCAGCTTGGCCGGGACTAGCGGACCAGAGACCCAGTACTTC
.,TRBJ2-5,.,TRBV6-1,CASSDRGTLWGEEQYF,TGTGCCAGCAGTGACCGAGGGACTTTGTGGGGAGAGGAGCAGTACTTC
once,TRBJ1-1,TRBD1,TRBV27,CASSLLGMWTGQGLTEAFF,TGTGCCAGCAGTTTATTAGGGATGTGGACAGGACAGGGGCTAACTGAAGCTTTCTTT
.,TRBJ2-7,.,TRBV4-3,CASSRSAGPYEQYF,TGCGCCAGCAGCCGGTCGGCGGGACCCTACGAGCAGTACTTC
.,TRBJ2-2,.,TRBV9,CASSEAPDTGELFF,TGTGCCAGCAGCGAAGCGCCCGACACCGGGGAGCTGTTTTTT
.,TRBJ2-7,TRBD2,TRBV18,CASSPLAGSYEQYF,TGTGCCAGCTCACCACTAGCGGGGTCCTACGAGCAGTACTTC
.,TRBJ1-1,.,TRBV28,CASSLYTGPNTEAFF,TGTGCCAGCAGTTTATACACAGGACCCAACACTGAAGCTTTCTTT
.,TRBJ2-1,TRBD1,TRBV7-3,CASSLTGTGVGNEQFF,TGTGCCAGCAGCTTAACCGGGACAGGGGTGGGAAATGAGCAGTTCTTC
.,TRBJ1-2,TRBD1,TRBV7-2,CAVGTTGVNSDGYTF,TGTGCCGTTGGGACGACAGGGGTAAATTCGGATGGCTACACCTTC
.,TRBJ2-2,TRBD2,TRBV19,CASMLERGTNTGELFF,TGTGCCAGTATGTTGGAGCGGGGTACTAACACCGGGGAGCTGTTTTTT
.,TRBJ1-5,.,TRBV6-1,CASSEGAINQPQHF,TGTGCCAGCAGTGAAGGAGCGATCAATCAGCCCCAGCATTTT
once,TRBJ2-7,.,TRBV27,CASKGRGSYEQYF,TGTGCCAGCAAGGGAAGGGGCTCCTACGAGCAGTACTTC
.,TRBJ2-5,TRBD1,TRBV5-5,CASSSPRDRVQETQYF,TGTGCCAGCAGCTCGCCCCGGGACAGAGTACAAGAGACCCAGTACTTC
.,TRBJ1-1,.,TRBV5-6,CASSFFRGTEAFF,TGTGCCAGCAGCTTCTTCAGGGGCACTGAAGCTTTCTTT
.,TRBJ2-3,.,TRBV28,CASLPAGRTDTQYF,TGTGCCAGCCTCCCGGCGGGGCGCACAGATACGCAGTATTTT
.,TRBJ2-3,TRBD2,TRBV10-3,CAISGRLSTDTQYF,TGTGCCATTAGCGGGAGGCTATCCACAGATACGCAGTATTTT
.,TRBJ2-3,.,TRBV9,CASSGGRGATTDTQYF,TGTGCCAGCAGTGGGGGCCGGGGGGCGACCACAGATACGCAGTATTTT
.,TRBJ2-1,.,TRBV7-9,CASSKRGDEQFF,TGTGCCAGCAGCAAAAGGGGTGATGAGCAGTTCTTC
.,TRBJ2-1,.,TRBV19,CASSIYAGATYNEQFF,TGTGCCAGTAGTATATATGCCGGAGCCACCTACAATGAGCAGTTCTTC
few,TRBJ2-3,.,TRBV18,CASSPLPSGTDTQYF,TGTGCCAGCTCACCACTCCCTTCGGGCACAGATACGCAGTATTTT
.,TRBJ2-1,.,TRBV10-3,CAIRINNEQFF,TGTGCCATCAGAATTAACAATGAGCAGTTCTTC
.,TRBJ2-7,.,TRBV11-3,CASSQRTGYEQYF,TGTGCCAGCAGCCAACGAACAGGGTACGAGCAGTACTTC
.,TRBJ2-5,.,TRBV20-1,CSATNQETQYF,TGCAGTGCGACTAACCAAGAGACCCAGTACTTC
.,TRBJ1-3,TRBD1,TRBV5-1,CASRVDRASSGNTIYF,TGCGCCAGCAGAGTGGACAGGGCGAGCTCTGGAAACACCATATATTTT
.,TRBJ2-5,.,TRBV9,CASSVWGLSETQYF,TGTGCCAGCAGCGTATGGGGCCTTAGTGAGACCCAGTACTTC
.,TRBJ2-5,.,TRBV19,CASSIERRRKDGSQETQYF,TGTGCCAGTAGTATAGAACGCAGGCGCAAAGATGGGTCTCAAGAGACCCAGTACTTC
once,TRBJ1-2,TRBD1,TRBV6-5,CASSYSGQNYGYTF,TGTGCCAGCAGTTACTCGGGACAGAACTATGGCTACACCTTC
.,TRBJ2-3,TRBD1,TRBV5-1,CASSLGTGRRTDTQYF,TGCGCCAGCAGCTTGGGGACAGGGAGAAGGACAGATACGCAGTATTTT
.,TRBJ2-4,.,TRBV4-1,CASSQQSAKNIQYF,TGCGCCAGCAGCCAACAGTCAGCCAAAAACATTCAGTACTTC
.,TRBJ2-5,.,TRBV5-1,CASSWNTGTGVETQYF,TGCGCCAGCAGCTGGAATACAGGGACCGGCGTTGAGACCCAGTACTTC
.,TRBJ1-5,.,TRBV29-1,CSVASGGGDHQPQHF,TGCAGCGTTGCAAGCGGAGGAGGCGACCATCAGCCCCAGCATTTT
.,TRBJ1-2,.,TRBV19,CASSSRAAGDYGYTF,TGTGCCAGTAGCTCACGAGCAGCAGGGGACTATGGCTACACCTTC
.,TRBJ1-1,.,TRBV10-3,CAISEQNTEAFF,TGTGCCATCAGTGAACAGAACACTGAAGCTTTCTTT
.,TRBJ1-2,TRBD1,TRBV5-1,CASSIVPGQGGNMYGYTF,TGCGCCAGCAGCATCGTCCCGGGACAGGGGGGAAATATGTATGGCTACACCTTC
.,TRBJ1-2,.,TRBV28,CASSLLTGPWKGYTF,TGTGCCAGCAGTTTACTTACAGGGCCGTGGAAGGGCTACACCTTC
.,TRBJ2-7,.,TRBV11-3,CASSLDTGSVYEQYF,TGTGCCAGCAGCTTAGATACTGGGAGCGTCTACGAGCAGTACTTC
.,TRBJ2-7,TRBD1,TRBV15,CATSRDSGQGVIYEQYF,TGTGCCACCAGCAGAGATTCGGGGCAGGGGGTGATCTACGAGCAGTACTTC
.,TRBJ2-3,.,TRBV4-1,CASSQDFQGGTQYF,TGCGCCAGCAGCCAAGATTTCCAGGGTGGTACGCAGTATTTT
.,TRBJ2-1,.,TRBV28,CASIGSATYNEQFF,TGTGCCAGCATCGGTAGCGCAACCTACAATGAGCAGTTCTTC
.,TRBJ1-1,.,TRBV2,CASSVGAENTEAFF,TGTGCCAGCAGTGTTGGGGCAGAGAACACTGAAGCTTTCTTT
once,TRBJ1-2,.,TRBV19,CASSPGGSGYTF,TGTGCCAGTAGTCCCGGGGGGAGCGGCTACACCTTC